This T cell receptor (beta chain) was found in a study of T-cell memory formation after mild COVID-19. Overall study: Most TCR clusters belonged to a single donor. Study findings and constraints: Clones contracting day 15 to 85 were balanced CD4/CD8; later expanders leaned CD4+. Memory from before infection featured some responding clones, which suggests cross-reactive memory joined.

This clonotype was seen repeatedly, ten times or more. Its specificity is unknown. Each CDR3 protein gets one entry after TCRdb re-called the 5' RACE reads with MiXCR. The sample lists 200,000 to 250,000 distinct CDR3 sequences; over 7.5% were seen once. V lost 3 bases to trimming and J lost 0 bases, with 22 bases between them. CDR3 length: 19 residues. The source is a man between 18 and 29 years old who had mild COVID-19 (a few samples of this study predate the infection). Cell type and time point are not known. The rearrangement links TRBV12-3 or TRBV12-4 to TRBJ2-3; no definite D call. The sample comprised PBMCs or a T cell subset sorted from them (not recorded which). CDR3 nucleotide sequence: TGTGCCAGCAGTTTTCCTGCGGAGACTCCTGGACGGAGCACAGATACGCAGTATTTT. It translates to CASSFPAETPGRSTDTQYF.